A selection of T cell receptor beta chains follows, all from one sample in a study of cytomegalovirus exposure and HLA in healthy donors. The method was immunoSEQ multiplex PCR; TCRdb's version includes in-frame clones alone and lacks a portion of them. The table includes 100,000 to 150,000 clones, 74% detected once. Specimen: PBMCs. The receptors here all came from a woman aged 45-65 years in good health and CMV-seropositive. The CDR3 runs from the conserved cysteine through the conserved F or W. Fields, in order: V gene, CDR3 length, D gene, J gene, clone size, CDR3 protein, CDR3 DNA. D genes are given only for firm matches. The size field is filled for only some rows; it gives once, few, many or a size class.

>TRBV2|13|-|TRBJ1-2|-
CASSARGRYGYTF
TGTGCCAGCAGTGCCCGGGGAAGGTATGGCTACACCTTC
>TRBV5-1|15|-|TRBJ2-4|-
CASSLTDLAKNIQYF
TGCGCCAGCAGCTTGACAGACCTAGCCAAAAACATTCAGTACTTC
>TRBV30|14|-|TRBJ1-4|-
CAWGAPPVDEKLFF
TGTGCCTGGGGGGCCCCCCCGGTGGATGAAAAACTGTTTTTT
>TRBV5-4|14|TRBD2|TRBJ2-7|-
CASSLGGPEREQYF
TGTGCCAGCAGCCTGGGAGGGCCAGAACGGGAGCAGTACTTC
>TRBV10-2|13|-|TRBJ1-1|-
CASIPDFNTEAFF
TGCGCCAGCATTCCGGACTTCAACACTGAAGCTTTCTTT
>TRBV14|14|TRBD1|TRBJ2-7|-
CASNDRGPPYEQYF
TGTGCCAGCAATGACAGGGGGCCTCCCTACGAGCAGTACTTC
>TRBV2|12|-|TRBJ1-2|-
CALGNSGYGYTF
TGTGCCCTCGGGAACAGCGGCTATGGCTACACCTTC
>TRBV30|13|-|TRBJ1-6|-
CAWGRAYNSPLHF
TGTGCCTGGGGGCGTGCCTATAATTCACCCCTCCACTTT
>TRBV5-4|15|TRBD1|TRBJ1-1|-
CASRKDRGGNTEAFF
TGTGCCAGCAGGAAAGACAGGGGGGGGAACACTGAAGCTTTCTTT
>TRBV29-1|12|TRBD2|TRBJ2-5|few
CSARRGGETQYF
TGCAGCGCACGACGGGGGGGGGAGACCCAGTACTTC
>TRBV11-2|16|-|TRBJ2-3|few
CASSQTTGVWEDTQYF
TGTGCCAGCAGCCAGACGACGGGGGTTTGGGAGGATACGCAGTATTTT
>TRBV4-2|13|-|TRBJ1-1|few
CASSLRVGTEAFF
TGTGCCAGCAGCTTGAGGGTTGGCACTGAAGCTTTCTTT
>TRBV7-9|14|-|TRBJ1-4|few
CASSLAPRGEKLFF
TGTGCCAGCAGCTTAGCGCCCAGGGGTGAAAAACTGTTTTTT
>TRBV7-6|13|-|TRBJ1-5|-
CASSSQGHQPQHF
TGTGCCAGCAGCTCACAGGGTCATCAGCCCCAGCATTTT
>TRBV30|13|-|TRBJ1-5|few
CAWRSPGMEAQHF
TGTGCCTGGAGGTCCCCGGGGATGGAAGCCCAGCATTTT
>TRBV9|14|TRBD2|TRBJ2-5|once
CASSVSGGRETQYF
TGTGCCAGCAGCGTTAGCGGGGGTAGAGAGACCCAGTACTTC
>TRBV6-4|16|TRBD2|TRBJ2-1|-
CASSDSQRGGHNEQFF
TGTGCCAGCAGTGACTCACAGCGGGGGGGGCACAATGAGCAGTTCTTC